What follows are 32 T cell receptor beta chains derived from one specimen sequenced in a study of cytomegalovirus exposure and HLA in healthy donors. Primers for the PCR totalled 60 Vbeta and 13 Jbeta. Generated by immunoSEQ multiplex PCR, the TCRdb table keeps only in-frame clones and is missing some. This sample carries 35,000 to 55,000 clones, roughly 77% of them seen once, and the ten largest clones take roughly 1.5%. Sequenced: PBMCs. The receptors here all came from a man younger than 45 in good health and CMV-seronegative.

V is TRBV29-1 and J is TRBJ2-3, with 7 bases matching TRBD1. Losses at the gene ends were 7 bases for V and 5 bases for J; bases not matched to a gene: 9. This CDR3 region has 13 residues. The germline V gene encodes CDR1 SQVTM and CDR2 ANQGSEA. CDR3 coding DNA: TGCAGCGGCAGGGGGTTAGGGGGAGATACGCAGTATTTT. Translating gives CSGRGLGGDTQYF.

This chain joins TRBV6-5 and TRBJ1-5; unclear D gene. The CDR3 totals 13 residues. V lost 6 bases, J lost 6 bases, and 12 bases lay in between. CDR1 MNHEY and CDR2 SVGAGI come from the germline V gene. CDR3 residues: CASRRQMGQPQHF. In nucleotides, the CDR3 is TGTGCCAGCAGGAGACAAATGGGTCAGCCCCAGCATTTT.

CDR3 sequence: CASSVSDRTREQYF. The CDR3, as DNA: TGTGCCAGCAGTGTTTCGGACAGGACGAGGGAGCAGTACTTC. The V and J genes are TRBV6-1 and TRBJ2-5; 7 bases fit TRBD1. Germline V gene data show CDR1 as MNHNS and CDR2 as SASEGT. V shed 4 bases and J 11 bases; nucleotides not matched to a gene: 13. The CDR3 spans 14 residues.

This chain links TRBV4-1 with TRBJ1-6; 8 bases align to TRBD1. This CDR3 is built from 17 residues. Germline CDR1 and CDR2: MGHRA and YSYEKL. V lost 0 bases and J lost 9; bases outside the gene matches: 10. The CDR3 region is CASSQDPPGGFGSPLHF. CDR3 bases: TGCGCCAGCAGCCAAGATCCTCCAGGGGGCTTCGGTTCACCCCTCCACTTT.

The V and J genes are TRBV11-3 and TRBJ2-7, with 7 bases identical to TRBD2. This CDR3 spans 14 amino acids. The V and J ends lost 4 bases and 3 bases, in that order; junction bases with no gene match: 6. The germline CDR1 and CDR2 sequences are SGHNT and YENEEA. Here the CDR3 reads CASSWGGLGYEQYF. CDR3 coding DNA: TGTGCCAGCAGCTGGGGAGGGTTGGGCTACGAGCAGTACTTC. The whole variable domain, filled in from reference TRBV11-3 and TRBJ2-7, reads EAGVVQSPRYKIIEKKQPVAFWCNPISGHNTLYWYLQNLGQGPELLIRYENEEAVDDSQLPKDRFSAERLKGVDSTLKIQPAELGDSAVYLCASSWGGLGYEQYFGPGTRLTVT.

This clone was seen a single time. Written as DNA, the CDR3 is TGCGCCAGCAGCCAGGAGACAGAGAAGGAGTTCTTC. Residues: CASSQETEKEFF. This chain links TRBV4-1 with TRBJ2-1; perhaps TRBD1 as D (5 bases). This CDR3 comprises 12 residues. Germline loops: CDR1 MGHRA, CDR2 YSYEKL. Trimming cost V 3 bases and J 14 bases, with 14 bases left between them.

The chain couples TRBV15 to TRBJ1-2; TRBD1 might be the D (6 bases). This CDR3 region has 14 residues. Trimming cost V 9 bases and J 7 bases, with 21 bases left between them. CDR1 and CDR2 from the germline V gene are LNHNV and YYDKDF (reference sequence). CDR3: CATPSRDIVPGYTF. The DNA of the CDR3 is TGTGCCACACCTAGCCGGGACATCGTACCTGGCTACACCTTC.

As regards this clone: Its ends do not fully match the called genes, so a read error is possible. The chain recombines TRBV11-2 with TRBJ2-5, with D unclear. The J call could be wrong; TRBJ2-7 is a better fit for the DNA end. The CDR3 is 15 residues long. Germline V gene sequence: CDR1 SGHAT, CDR2 FQNNGV. CDR3 bases: TGTGCCAGCAGCCCACGACGGGTGCTGTCCTCCGAGCAGTACTTC. As protein: CASSPRRVLSSEQYF.

J is TRBJ1-4 and V is TRBV7-6; D gene ambiguous. The CDR3 runs to 12 residues. CDR1 is SGHVS and CDR2 is FNYEAQ in the germline V gene. The V gene lost 11 bases and the J gene lost 5 bases, with 12 bases spanning the gap. The CDR3 protein is CALRGQNEKLFF. The CDR3 bases are TGTGCCCTCCGAGGGCAGAATGAAAAACTGTTTTTT.

The chain uses TRBV5-1 and TRBJ2-1; 10 bases fit TRBD2. From germline, CDR1 is SGHRS and CDR2 YFSETQ. The CDR3 is made up of 15 amino acids. V was pared by 5 bases and J by 1 base, with 3 bases of the junction left unmatched. The CDR3 spells CASSLTSGSYNEQFF. CDR3 DNA: TGCGCCAGCAGTTTGACTAGCGGGTCCTACAATGAGCAGTTCTTC.

This chain joins TRBV7-6 and TRBJ2-5; 9 bases are shared with TRBD2. This CDR3 region has 12 residues. Per germline, CDR1 SGHVS and CDR2 FNYEAQ. The ends lost 7 bases at V and 5 bases at J; junction bases unmatched: 2. The CDR3 loop is CASKGLAETQYF. In DNA, the CDR3 is TGTGCCAGCAAAGGACTAGCGGAGACCCAGTACTTC. The full variable domain, its missing parts supplied by reference TRBV7-6 and TRBJ2-5, is GAGVSQSPRYKVTKRGQDVALRCDPISGHVSLYWYRQALGQGPEFLTYFNYEAQQDKSGLPNDRFSAERPEGSISTLTIQRTEQRDSAMYRCASKGLAETQYFGPGTRLLVL.

The J gene is TRBJ1-2, the V gene TRBV7-9; possibly TRBD1 for D (5 bases). Trimming stripped 1 base from V and 8 bases from J, with 14 bases between. Germline CDR1 SEHNR, CDR2 FQNEAQ (reference sequence). CDR3 length: 14 amino acids. The CDR3 DNA sequence: TGTGCCAGCAGCTTAGGTGTGGGGGGGAGCGGCTACACCTTC. This codes for CASSLGVGGSGYTF.

The chain uses TRBV27 and TRBJ2-1; a possible D gene is TRBD2 (5 bases). This CDR3 is built from 12 residues. CDR1 and CDR2 (germline): MNHEY, SMNVEV (reference sequence). V lost 3 bases to trimming and J lost 11 bases, with 11 bases between them. In DNA, the CDR3 is TGTGCCAGCAGTTTCACGGACTCAAAGCAGTTCTTC. As protein: CASSFTDSKQFF.

The chain links TRBV5-6 to TRBJ2-7, with unresolved D. The CDR3 covers 13 residues. V was pared by 2 bases and J by 2 bases, with 8 bases between. Germline CDR1 reads SGHDT; CDR2 reads YYEEEE. The CDR3 nucleotides read TGTGCCAGCAGCTTCTGGAGAACCTACGAGCAGTACTTC. Protein product: CASSFWRTYEQYF.

A few counts support this clone. The chain links TRBV27 to TRBJ1-3, with D hard to call. In germline, CDR1 is MNHEY, CDR2 SMNVEV (reference sequence). There are 15 residues in the CDR3. Trimming pared 2 bases from V and 0 bases from J, leaving 8 bases between. The CDR3: CASSLGGTSGNTIYF. CDR3 coding DNA: TGTGCCAGCAGTTTAGGAGGCACCTCTGGAAACACCATATATTTT.

V is TRBV11-3 and J is TRBJ1-1; possibly TRBD1 for D (5 bases). This CDR3 spans 16 amino acids. From germline, CDR1 is SGHNT and CDR2 YENEEA. Trimming left V 4 bases short and J 2 bases short, with 17 bases between. Here the CDR3 reads CASSSINQGGNTEAFF. The DNA of the CDR3 is TGTGCCAGCAGCTCCATCAACCAGGGAGGAAACACTGAAGCTTTCTTT.

This chain links TRBV11-2 with TRBJ1-2; no reliable D call. V was trimmed by 1 base and J by 6 bases, leaving 15 bases between them. Looked up from germline, CDR1 is SGHAT and CDR2 is FQNNGV. The CDR3 sequence is 15 residues long. CDR3 residues: CASSLARGWTHGYTF. CDR3 sequence (DNA): TGTGCCAGCAGCTTAGCACGGGGATGGACTCATGGCTACACCTTC.

J is TRBJ1-2 and V is TRBV28; TRBD1 is a possible D gene (6 bases). The CDR3 consists of 13 residues. CDR1 is MDHEN and CDR2 is SYDVKM in the germline V gene. The V gene lost 5 bases and the J gene lost 8 bases, with 15 bases spanning the gap. Here the CDR3 DNA reads TGTGCCAGCAGTCAGGGGTCCCCCCGAGGCTACACCTTC. The encoded protein is CASSQGSPRGYTF.

A word on this clone: A junction boundary mismatches the germline segment, possibly from a read error. The genes are TRBV7-9 and TRBJ2-1, with 8 bases that match TRBD2. The CDR3 is 16 amino acids. Germline-derived CDR1 and CDR2 are SEHNR and FQNEAQ (reference sequence). CDR3 coding DNA: TGTTCCAGCAGCATCCTGACTAGCGAGGTCAACAATGAGCAGTTCTTC. As protein: CSSSILTSEVNNEQFF.

The chain links TRBV5-5 to TRBJ2-7; 7 bases line up with TRBD1. The CDR3 runs to 15 residues. Germline CDR1 SGHKS, CDR2 YYEKEE (reference sequence). V trimming: 0 bases; J trimming: 7 bases; junction bases outside the gene matches: 10. The CDR3 bases are TGTGCCAGCAGCTTGGGACAGGGCCCCCTCTGGGAGCAGTACTTC. Residues: CASSLGQGPLWEQYF.

J is TRBJ2-1 and V is TRBV9, with 9 bases aligning to TRBD1. This CDR3 is built from 15 residues. Losses at the gene ends were 7 bases for V and 9 bases for J; bases not matched to a gene: 14. Germline V CDR1 and CDR2: SGDLS, YYNGEE. The CDR3 coding sequence is TGTGCCAGCCACCCTTTGGGACAGGGAGCTGGTGAGCAGTTCTTC. This sequence encodes CASHPLGQGAGEQFF.

The CDR3 DNA is TGTGCCAGCAGCATTACCGGACAGGACGCCTCTGAAGCTTTCTTT. This encodes CASSITGQDASEAFF. The chain has TRBV7-2 and TRBJ1-1, with 7 bases that match TRBD1. The CDR3 contains 15 residues. V gave up 5 bases and J gave up 6 bases; unmatched junction bases: 12. CDR1 and CDR2 (germline): SGHTA, FQGNSA.

V gene TRBV11-2 combines with J gene TRBJ2-1; 11 nucleotides match TRBD2. V lost 3 bases, J lost 6 bases, and 13 bases stayed unmatched. CDR3 length equals 18 residues. Germline V gene lookup returns CDR1 SGHAT and CDR2 FQNNGV. The CDR3 nucleotides read TGTGCCAGCAGCTTCGCTAGCGGGAGGTTTGTTCGGCGCAATGAGCAGTTCTTC. Amino acid sequence: CASSFASGRFVRRNEQFF.

The rearrangement links TRBV5-1 to TRBJ2-7, with TRBD2 matching over 7 bases. After removal of 1 base from V and 2 bases from J, the junction contained 15 bases not matched to a gene. CDR1 and CDR2 (germline): SGHRS, YFSETQ. This CDR3 is built from 18 residues. The CDR3 bases are TGCGCCAGCAGCTTGTCTCCGGGAGGAGCGGGAAGGACCTACGAGCAGTACTTC. Translated, it gives CASSLSPGGAGRTYEQYF.

V gene TRBV7-8 combines with J gene TRBJ2-3, with D perhaps TRBD2 (7 bases). The germline V gene has CDR1 SGHVS and CDR2 FQNEAQ. The ends were cut back, 5 bases at V and 7 bases at J, with 16 bases in the middle. CDR3 length equals 14 residues. CDR3 loop: CASSTMGGLNTQYF. DNA for the CDR3: TGTGCCAGCAGCACCATGGGGGGGCTTAATACGCAGTATTTT.

The J gene is TRBJ1-1, the V gene TRBV28; perhaps TRBD1 as D (6 bases). Trimming cost V 5 bases and J 7 bases, with 20 bases left between them. The germline CDR1 and CDR2 sequences are MDHEN and SYDVKM. The CDR3 consists of 15 residues. The CDR3 is CASSPEWRGAVEAFF. In nucleotides, the CDR3 is TGTGCCAGCAGTCCCGAATGGCGGGGGGCCGTTGAAGCTTTCTTT.

The rearrangement joins TRBV18 to TRBJ2-1, with 9 bases aligning to TRBD2. This CDR3 spans 14 amino acids. V dropped 8 bases and J dropped 5; count of bases not matched to a gene: 7. CDR1 is KGHSH, CDR2 LQKENI, per germline. CDR3 residues: CASLPGLADNEQFF. CDR3 coding DNA: TGTGCCAGCCTGCCGGGACTAGCAGACAATGAGCAGTTCTTC.

The gene calls are TRBV15 and TRBJ1-1, with 7 bases lining up with TRBD1. The CDR3 contains 14 residues. V trimming: 1 base; J trimming: 6 bases; junction bases outside the gene matches: 5. Germline values: CDR1 LNHNV, CDR2 YYDKDF (reference sequence). CDR3: CATSRARGTAEAFF. The CDR3 nucleotides are TGTGCCACCAGCAGAGCTAGGGGGACAGCTGAAGCTTTCTTT.

V gene TRBV27 combines with J gene TRBJ2-3; weak D call: TRBD2 (6 bases). The germline V and J ends were trimmed by 5 bases and 5 bases, with 17 bases remaining between them. The CDR3 covers 15 residues. The germline gives CDR1 MNHEY, CDR2 SMNVEV (reference sequence). CDR3 residues: CASSSRASAEDTQYF. CDR3 DNA sequence: TGTGCCAGCAGTAGCCGGGCTAGCGCGGAAGATACGCAGTATTTT.

This chain's CDR3 is CAWSVRAGLGNEQFF. The DNA for the CDR3 is TGTGCCTGGAGTGTACGGGCAGGGCTGGGCAATGAGCAGTTCTTC. The genes are TRBV30 and TRBJ2-1, with D maybe TRBD1 (5 bases). V was cut by 0 bases and J by 6 bases, with 15 bases left in between. CDR3 length: 15 amino acids. Germline CDR1 is GTSNPN and CDR2 is SVGIG (reference sequence).

The chain has TRBV5-1 and TRBJ1-1; possibly TRBD1 for D (6 bases). The germline gives CDR1 SGHRS, CDR2 YFSETQ. Trimming removed 4 bases at V and 5 bases at J, with 12 bases between. CDR3 length: 13 residues. This chain's CDR3 is CASSGGDKTEAFF. CDR3 in DNA: TGCGCCAGCAGCGGGGGGGACAAAACTGAAGCTTTCTTT. Complete variable domain (other parts from reference TRBV5-1 and TRBJ1-1): KAGVTQTPRYLIKTRGQQVTLSCSPISGHRSVSWYQQTPGQGLQFLFEYFSETQRNKGNFPGRFSGRQFSNSRSEMNVSTLELGDSALYLCASSGGDKTEAFFGQGTRLTVV.

This clone has just a few counts. The V gene is TRBV5-8, the J gene TRBJ2-7; possibly TRBD2 for D (6 bases). The germline gives CDR1 SGHTS, CDR2 YDEGEE. The germline V and J ends were trimmed by 4 bases and 2 bases, with 16 bases remaining between them. CDR3 length equals 15 residues. CDR3 sequence (DNA): TGTGCCAGCAGCCTCGGGACTGCCGAGGCCTACGAGCAGTACTTC. Translation gives CASSLGTAEAYEQYF.